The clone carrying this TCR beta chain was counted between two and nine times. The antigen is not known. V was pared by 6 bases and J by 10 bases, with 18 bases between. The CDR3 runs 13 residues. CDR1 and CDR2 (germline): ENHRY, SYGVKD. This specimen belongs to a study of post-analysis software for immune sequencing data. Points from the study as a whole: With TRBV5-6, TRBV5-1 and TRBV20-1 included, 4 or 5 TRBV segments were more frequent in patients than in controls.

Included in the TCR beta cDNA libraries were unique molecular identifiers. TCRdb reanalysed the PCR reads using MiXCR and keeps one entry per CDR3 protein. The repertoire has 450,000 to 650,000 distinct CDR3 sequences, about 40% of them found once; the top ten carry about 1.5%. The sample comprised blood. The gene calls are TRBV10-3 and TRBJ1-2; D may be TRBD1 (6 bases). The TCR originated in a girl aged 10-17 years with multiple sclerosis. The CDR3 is CAIRENRVGIYTF. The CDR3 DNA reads TGTGCCATCAGGGAAAACAGGGTTGGGATCTACACCTTC.